The following is a T cell receptor (beta chain) sequence with its context. Libraries were prepared by immunoSEQ multiplex PCR; TCRdb keeps only in-frame clonotypes and omits some of them. The sample includes some 130,000 clones, 78% of them seen just once. All enrollees were roughly 18 to 95 years old and from about two dozen US areas. V trimming: 4 bases; J trimming: 1 base; junction bases outside the gene matches: 1. The CDR3 contains 13 residues. The sample is drawn from a study of blood T cell repertoires in COVID-19. At the level of the study: Whether acute or convalescent, the COVID-19 samples came from the United States, Italy and Spain. Sources were T cells, B-cell-depleted T cells, or PBMCs; the material itself was cDNA or gDNA.

This chain joins TRBV12-3 or TRBV12-4 and TRBJ2-7; 7 bases are a match to TRBD1. The TCR comes from a woman between 50 and 59 years old who had recovered from COVID-19. Input material: PBMCs or T cells enriched from blood (not recorded which). Here the CDR3 DNA reads TGTGCCAGCAGTTCGACAGGGTCCTACGAGCAGTACTTC. Translated, it gives CASSSTGSYEQYF.